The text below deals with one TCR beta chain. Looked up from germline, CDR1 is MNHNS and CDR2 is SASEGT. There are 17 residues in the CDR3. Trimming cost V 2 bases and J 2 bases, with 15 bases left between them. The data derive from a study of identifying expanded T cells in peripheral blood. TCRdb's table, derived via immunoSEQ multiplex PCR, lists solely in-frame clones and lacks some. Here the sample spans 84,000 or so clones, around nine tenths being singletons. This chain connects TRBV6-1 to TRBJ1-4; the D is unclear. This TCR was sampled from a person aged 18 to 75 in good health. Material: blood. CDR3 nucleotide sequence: TGTGCCAGCAGTGAAATGGAGGGTCAGAGGACTAATGAAAAACTGTTTTTT. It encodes CASSEMEGQRTNEKLFF.